This T cell receptor beta chain was sequenced during a study of identical twins. General study findings and limits: Alpha sequences out of frame and shared by twins had excess low generation probability. Conclusions came from cross-sectional statistical analysis, not from following the same donors.

Germline assignment: CDR1 KGHDR and CDR2 SFDVKD. Trimming took 0 bases from V and 5 from J; bases not matched to a gene: 4. The CDR3 covers 15 residues. With template switching, a universal primer site was added, and the cDNA carried unique molecular identifiers. Each CDR3 protein gets one entry after TCRdb re-called the 5' RACE reads with MiXCR. Among some 1,600,000 distinct CDR3 sequences, under 35% were seen once, and the ten largest hold around 0.25%. This clonotype was observed a handful of times. Its antigen is not known. This clonotype was sampled from a newborn girl in good health. The source material was cord blood. The chain carries TRBV24-1 and TRBJ2-5; 8 bases match TRBD1. The CDR3 nucleotides are TGTGCCACCAGTGATTTGACAGGGGGTAGGGAGACCCAGTACTTC. Residues: CATSDLTGGRETQYF.